The source of this T cell receptor beta chain is a study of CD8+CD57+ T cells in acquired aplastic anemia (dated by TCRdb to the late 2010s). About the investigation overall: DNA extracted from sorted CD4+ and CD8+ cells had a mean of approximately 3 ug, with a range of roughly 0.2 to 30 ug.

For this clonotype: The antigen it recognizes is unknown. Per-nucleotide qualities are absent, and no much larger clonotype sits a single base away.

Paper-wide results and their limitations: Between patients and healthy controls, no significant difference in CD8+ Simpson's diversity was found (P=0.060). Some 31 CD8+ CDR3 sequences were shared between patients and controls but appeared highly expressed in patients and within their immunodominant clones.

Reading from cysteine to phenylalanine, the CDR3 counts 15 amino acids. The CDR3 DNA has 45 bases and is translated from base 1. The V and J ends are trimmed by 1 base and 9 bases, leaving 13 bases between them. The germline V gene sets CDR1 to MGHDK and CDR2 to SYGVNS. Genomic DNA served as template for TCR beta VDJ combination and CDR3 sequence profiling. An Illumina HiSeq 2000 was used for TCR repertoire sequencing. In the paper's pipeline: Repertoire assessment relied on Simpson's diversity index, CDR3 size and DJ length profiles, and TRBV/TRBJ rearrangement plots. The most abundant DNA sequence in the deep sequencing data was defined as the immunodominant clone. CDR3 amino acid sequences were screened for sharing across subjects and were compared with published repertoires and the VDJdb database. TCRdb passed the public sequencing reads through fastp at Q25 and MiXCR, retaining productive beta sequences. Each CDR3 protein appears once, grouped with its most common genes and DNA. These V and J calls originate from TCRdb's pipeline instead of the authors' own analysis. The sample has approximately 190,000 distinct CDR3 sequences on record, 64% of them singletons. The top ten clonotypes cover roughly 50% of the sample.

In the study, sorted CD4+ and CD8+ blood T cells from patients with severe aplastic anemia and from healthy subjects underwent deep sequencing of TCR repertoires. Ficoll-Paque density gradient centrifugation was used to isolate peripheral blood mononuclear cells. CD4+ and CD8+ T cells were sorted by FACS or magnetic beads before DNA extraction. The source is a human donor with severe aplastic anemia or a healthy control (not recorded which). The sample taken for sequencing was sorted CD4+, CD8+, or CD8+CD57+ T cells (not recorded which) from PBMCs. This chain joins TRBV25-1 to TRBJ1-6, with a tentative D gene TRBD1 over 6 matching bases. The DNA reads as follows: TGTGCCAGCAGTGAATTCGCAGGGGCTGGTTCACCCCTCCACTTT. Translated, it reads CASSEFAGAGSPLHF.